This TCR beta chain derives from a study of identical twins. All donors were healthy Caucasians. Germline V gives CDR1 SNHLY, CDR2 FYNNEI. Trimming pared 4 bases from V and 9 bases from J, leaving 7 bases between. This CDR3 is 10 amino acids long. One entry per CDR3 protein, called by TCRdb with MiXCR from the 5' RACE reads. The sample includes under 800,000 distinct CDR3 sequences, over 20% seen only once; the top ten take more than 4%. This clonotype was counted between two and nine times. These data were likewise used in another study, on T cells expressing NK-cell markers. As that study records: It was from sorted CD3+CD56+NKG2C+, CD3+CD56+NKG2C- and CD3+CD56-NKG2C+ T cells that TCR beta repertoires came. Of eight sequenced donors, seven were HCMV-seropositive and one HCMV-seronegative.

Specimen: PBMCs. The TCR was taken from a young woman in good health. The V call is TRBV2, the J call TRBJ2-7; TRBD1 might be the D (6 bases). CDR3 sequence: CASSGGRQYF. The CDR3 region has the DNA TGTGCCAGCAGTGGGGGGCGGCAGTACTTC.